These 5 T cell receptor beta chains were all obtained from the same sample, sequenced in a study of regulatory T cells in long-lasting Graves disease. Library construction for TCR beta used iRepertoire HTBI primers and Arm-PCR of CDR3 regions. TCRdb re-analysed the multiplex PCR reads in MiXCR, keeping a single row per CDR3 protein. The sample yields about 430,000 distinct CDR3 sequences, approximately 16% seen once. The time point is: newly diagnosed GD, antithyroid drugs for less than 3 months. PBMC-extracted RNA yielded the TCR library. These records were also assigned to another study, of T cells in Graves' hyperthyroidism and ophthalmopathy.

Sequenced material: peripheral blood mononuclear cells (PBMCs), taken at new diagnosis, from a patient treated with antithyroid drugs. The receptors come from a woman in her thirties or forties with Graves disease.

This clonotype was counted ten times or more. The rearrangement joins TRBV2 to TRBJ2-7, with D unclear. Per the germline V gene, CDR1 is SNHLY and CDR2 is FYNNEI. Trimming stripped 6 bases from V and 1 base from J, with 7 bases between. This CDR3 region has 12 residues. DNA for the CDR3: TGTGCCAGCAGCCAACAGTCCTACGAGCAGTACTTC. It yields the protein CASSQQSYEQYF.

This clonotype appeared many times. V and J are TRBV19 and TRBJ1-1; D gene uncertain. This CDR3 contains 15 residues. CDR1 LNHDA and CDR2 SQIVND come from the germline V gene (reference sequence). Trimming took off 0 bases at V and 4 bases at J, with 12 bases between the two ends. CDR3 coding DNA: TGTGCCAGTAGTATAGAACGGGGAGTGTTCACTGAAGCTTTCTTT. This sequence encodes CASSIERGVFTEAFF.

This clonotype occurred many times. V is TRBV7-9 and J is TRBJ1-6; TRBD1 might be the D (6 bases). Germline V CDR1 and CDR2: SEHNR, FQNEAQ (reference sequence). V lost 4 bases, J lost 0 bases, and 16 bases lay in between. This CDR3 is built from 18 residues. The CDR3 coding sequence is TGTGCCAGCAGCTCTCAAGACAGGAGGAGCTCCTATAATTCACCCCTCCACTTT. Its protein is CASSSQDRRSSYNSPLHF.

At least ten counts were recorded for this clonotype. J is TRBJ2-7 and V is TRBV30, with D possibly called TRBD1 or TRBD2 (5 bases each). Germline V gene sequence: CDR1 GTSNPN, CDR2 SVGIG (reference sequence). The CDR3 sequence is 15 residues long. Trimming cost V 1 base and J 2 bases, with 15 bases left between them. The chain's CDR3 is CAWSGSFGTPYEQYF. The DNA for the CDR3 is TGTGCCTGGAGTGGGTCATTCGGGACCCCCTACGAGCAGTACTTC.

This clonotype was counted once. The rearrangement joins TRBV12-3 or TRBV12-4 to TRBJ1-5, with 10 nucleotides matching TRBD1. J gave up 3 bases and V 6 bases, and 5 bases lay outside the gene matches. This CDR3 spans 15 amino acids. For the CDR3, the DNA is TGTGCCAGCAGGGACAGGGGGGGGCCCAATCAGCCCCAGCATTTT. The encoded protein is CASRDRGGPNQPQHF.